The clone carrying this T cell receptor (beta chain) has just a few counts. Its ends do not fully match the called genes, so a read error is possible. Per germline, CDR1 SEHNR and CDR2 FQNEAQ (reference sequence). This CDR3 has 12 amino acids. The source of the sample is a study of OX40 agonist ivuxolimab in advanced cancers. TCRdb keeps only in-frame clones here, not all; method: immunoSEQ multiplex PCR. The sample shows about 77,000 clones, around 83% of them seen only once. The receptor was isolated from an adult with an advanced solid tumor such as melanoma, head and neck, liver or kidney cancer. The material was CD4+ or CD8+ T cells sorted from blood, obtained in a trial of the OX40 agonist ivuxolimab. This chain connects TRBV7-9 to TRBJ2-7; a possible D gene is TRBD2 (6 bases). This CDR3 reads CASSLDWTKTFF. The CDR3 DNA sequence: TGTGCCAGCAGCTTAGACTGGACTAAAACGTTCTTC.